This is a list of T cell receptor beta chains from one sample in a study of blood T cells in healthy people across ages. From the 5' RACE reads, TCRdb called clonotypes with MiXCR, one entry per CDR3 protein. The sample yields 760,000 or so distinct CDR3 sequences, 20% to 30% seen once. The data were also submitted as part of a second study, on T cells of mothers and their children.

Sequencing was done on a sample of blood. Receptors originate from a boy between 10 and 17 years old in good health. CDR3s include the opening cysteine and the closing phenylalanine or tryptophan. A D gene is named only where the DNA matches it firmly. A row's size may be missing; if present it is once, few, many or a size class.

>-|TRBJ2-1|TRBV7-2|TRBD2
TGTGCCAGCAGCAAGACTAGCGGGAGGGTTGGATACAATGAGCAGTTCTTC
CASSKTSGRVGYNEQFF
>-|TRBJ2-5|TRBV7-9|TRBD2
TGTGCCAGCAGCTTAGTCTTAGCGACTAGCGGACAAGAGACCCAGTACTTC
CASSLVLATSGQETQYF
>few|TRBJ1-1|TRBV19|TRBD1
TGTGCCAGTTCATCCGGGACAGGGGTGATGAACACCGAAGCTTTCTTT
CASSSGTGVMNTEAFF
>-|TRBJ2-2|TRBV9|TRBD1
TGTGCCAGCAGCGTAGAGGGGGCCCCGACCGGGGAGCTGTTTTTT
CASSVEGAPTGELFF
>few|TRBJ2-7|TRBV5-1|-
TGCGCCAGCAGCTTGGAGGGGGTTGGCGAGCAGTACTTC
CASSLEGVGEQYF
>-|TRBJ1-5|TRBV4-3|TRBD1
TGCGCCAGCGGCCCGGACAGGGGCGGGCAGCCCCAGCATTTT
CASGPDRGGQPQHF
>-|TRBJ1-1|TRBV7-2|-
TGTGCCAGCAGCACCCCTAACGAGAGAAGGGGTGAAGCTTTCTTT
CASSTPNERRGEAFF
>-|TRBJ2-7|TRBV7-9|-
TGTGCCAGCAGCGTCATCGGACAAGCCGAGCAGTACTTC
CASSVIGQAEQYF
>-|TRBJ2-5|TRBV4-1|TRBD2
TGCGCCAGCAGACTCCGACTAGCGGGAGGCCCAGAGACCCAGTACTTC
CASRLRLAGGPETQYF
>-|TRBJ2-3|TRBV7-9|TRBD1
TGTGCCAGCAGCACACAGGGGGAGACAGATACGCAGTATTTT
CASSTQGETDTQYF
>few|TRBJ2-5|TRBV3-1|-
TGTGCCAGCAGCCAAGGGGGTGTAGGGTACCAAGAGACCCAGTACTTC
CASSQGGVGYQETQYF
>-|TRBJ1-1|TRBV29-1|-
TGCAGCGTTGAACGACAGCTGAACACTGAAGCTTTCTTT
CSVERQLNTEAFF
>-|TRBJ2-3|TRBV5-1|TRBD2
TGCGCCAGCAGCTTGGCCACTAGCGGCACAGATACGCAGTATTTT
CASSLATSGTDTQYF
>few|TRBJ2-2|TRBV29-1|-
TGCAGCGTTGAAGCCCGGGGCTCAGGGGCCCGGGAGCTGTTTTTT
CSVEARGSGARELFF
>-|TRBJ1-2|TRBV12-3/TRBV12-4|-
TGTGCCAGCAGTGTCAGGGGAAACCTTGGAGGCTACACCTTC
CASSVRGNLGGYTF
>-|TRBJ2-6|TRBV7-2|TRBD1
TGTGCCAGCAGCTTTCGGGACAGGGTTCCTGGGGCCAACGTCCTGACTTTC
CASSFRDRVPGANVLTF
>-|TRBJ2-1|TRBV4-1|-
TGCGCCAGCAGCCATCTAGAGGGAGCGGGCGATGAGCAGTTCTTC
CASSHLEGAGDEQFF
>once|TRBJ2-1|TRBV5-6|TRBD1
TGTGCCAGCAGCTTCGGACAGGGATTAAGCAATGAGCAGTTCTTC
CASSFGQGLSNEQFF
>-|TRBJ2-7|TRBV15|-
TGTGCCACCAGCGGCGACTACTACTCCTACGAGCAGTACTTC
CATSGDYYSYEQYF
>few|TRBJ1-1|TRBV2|-
TGTGCCAGCAGTGAATGGAGGACCCGTGAAGCTTTCTTT
CASSEWRTREAFF
>few|TRBJ2-6|TRBV4-1|-
TGCGCCAGCAGCCACGGTGGCAGGGCCTCCCCTGGGGCCAACGTCCTGACTTTC
CASSHGGRASPGANVLTF
>-|TRBJ2-1|TRBV2|TRBD2
TGTGCCAGCGGTGTCCCTAGCGGACTATCCAATGAGCAGTTCTTC
CASGVPSGLSNEQFF
>few|TRBJ2-1|TRBV3-1|-
TGTGCCAGCAGCTTAGCGGCTCTAACGGGAGATGAGCAGTTCTTC
CASSLAALTGDEQFF
>few|TRBJ2-6|TRBV12-5|TRBD1
TGTGCTAGTGGTCCCGGGACAGCCGGGGCCAACGTCCTGACTTTC
CASGPGTAGANVLTF
>few|TRBJ1-3|TRBV20-1|-
TGCAGTGCCCCTCGGGGGAATGGAAACACCATATATTTT
CSAPRGNGNTIYF
>-|TRBJ2-1|TRBV24-1|TRBD2
TGTGCCACCAGTGCCATCGGACTAGCGGGATCCGGGGAGCAGTTCTTC
CATSAIGLAGSGEQFF
>once|TRBJ2-1|TRBV15|TRBD2
TGTGCCACCAGCAGAGTCCCACTAGCGGGGGCCTCCCACAATGAGCAGTTCTTC
CATSRVPLAGASHNEQFF
>many|TRBJ2-7|TRBV5-5|-
TGTGCCAGCAGCTTGGGGATGACCTACGAGCAGTACTTC
CASSLGMTYEQYF
>-|TRBJ2-7|TRBV20-1|TRBD2
TGCAGTGCTGGGGGACTAGGAAACTACGAGCAGTACTTC
CSAGGLGNYEQYF
>-|TRBJ2-5|TRBV7-6|TRBD2
TGTGCCAGCAGCTCGGGGAGGGTAGCAGAGACCCAGTACTTC
CASSSGRVAETQYF
>few|TRBJ2-1|TRBV29-1|-
TGCAGCGTTGGCCATGTTCTCGTCTACAATGAGCAGTTCTTC
CSVGHVLVYNEQFF
>few|TRBJ2-5|TRBV12-3/TRBV12-4|-
TGTGCCAGCAGTTTTGGTCCAGGGCAGGAGACCCAGTACTTC
CASSFGPGQETQYF
>few|TRBJ2-3|TRBV20-1|TRBD2
TGCAGTGCTAGAGATCTTCGGGGGGGGGATACGCAGTATTTT
CSARDLRGGDTQYF
>few|TRBJ2-1|TRBV29-1|TRBD1
TGCAGCGTTGAATTATCCGGGACAGGGGGCGACTATGAGCAGTTCTTC
CSVELSGTGGDYEQFF
>few|TRBJ2-5|TRBV7-9|TRBD2
TGTGCGACCGGACCCCCGGGGGGAGAGACCCAGTACTTC
CATGPPGGETQYF
>-|TRBJ2-7|TRBV4-2|-
TGTGCCAGCAGCCCACCTAACGAACAAGCCTACGAGCAGTACTTC
CASSPPNEQAYEQYF
>-|TRBJ2-7|TRBV3-1|-
TGTGCCAGCAGCCAAGTGTCCCGGATCTACGAGCAGTACTTC
CASSQVSRIYEQYF
>-|TRBJ2-3|TRBV12-3/TRBV12-4|-
TGTGCCAGCAGTTTCCGTGCCGAACAATCCGAGCAGTACTTT
CASSFRAEQSEQYF
>few|TRBJ1-4|TRBV28|-
TGTGCCACCTTCGCCAAATCTAATGAAAAACTGTTTTTT
CATFAKSNEKLFF
>-|TRBJ2-5|TRBV12-3/TRBV12-4|TRBD1
TGTGCCAGCAGTCCATGGGGGACAGGAGAGACCCAGTACTTC
CASSPWGTGETQYF
>few|TRBJ2-3|TRBV28|-
TGTGCCAGCAGTTCCCAATCCTCTCCTACCACAGATACGCAGTATTTT
CASSSQSSPTTDTQYF
>-|TRBJ1-2|TRBV28|-
TGTGCCAGCAGCCAACATGGGGATGGCTACACCTTC
CASSQHGDGYTF
>-|TRBJ1-4|TRBV28|TRBD1
TGTGCCAGCAGGTCAGGGGGCGCGGGAGGTGAAAAACTGTTTTTT
CASRSGGAGGEKLFF
>-|TRBJ2-1|TRBV12-3/TRBV12-4|TRBD2
TGTGCCAGCAGCAGAGGTGCCCCGGGGGGTGAGCAGTTCTTC
CASSRGAPGGEQFF
>few|TRBJ2-7|TRBV3-1|-
TGTGCCAGCAGTCGCAGAGAATACAGTACCTACGAGCAGTACTTC
CASSRREYSTYEQYF
>-|TRBJ2-7|TRBV20-1|TRBD2
TGCAGTGCTAGAGTCAAGCGGGGACGGTCCTACGAGCAGTACTTC
CSARVKRGRSYEQYF
>-|TRBJ2-3|TRBV9|-
TGTGCCAGCAGCGTAGGTTTCGGCACAGATACGCAGTATTTT
CASSVGFGTDTQYF
>few|TRBJ2-1|TRBV4-1|TRBD2
TGCGCCAGCAGCCAATCGGGAGGGTCTTCCCATGAGCAGTTCTTC
CASSQSGGSSHEQFF